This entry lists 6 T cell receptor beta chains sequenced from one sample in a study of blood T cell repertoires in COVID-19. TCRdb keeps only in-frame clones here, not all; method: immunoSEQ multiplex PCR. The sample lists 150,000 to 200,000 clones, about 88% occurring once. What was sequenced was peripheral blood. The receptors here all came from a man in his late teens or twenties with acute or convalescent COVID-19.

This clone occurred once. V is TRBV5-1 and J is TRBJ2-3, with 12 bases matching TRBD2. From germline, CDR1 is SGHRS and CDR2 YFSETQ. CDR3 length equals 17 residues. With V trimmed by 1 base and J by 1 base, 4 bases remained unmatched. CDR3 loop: CASSLTSGGIGTDTQYF. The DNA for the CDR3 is TGCGCCAGCAGCTTGACTAGCGGGGGGATAGGCACAGATACGCAGTATTTT.

CDR3 nucleotide sequence: TGCAGCGTTGATCCGGGTCCTCAAGAGACCCAGTACTTC. Translated: CSVDPGPQETQYF. J is TRBJ2-5 and V is TRBV29-1; D is ambiguous. V lost 3 bases to trimming and J lost 2 bases, with 10 bases between them. CDR1 is SQVTM, CDR2 ANQGSEA, per germline. The CDR3 is 13 residues long.

The CDR3 sequence: CAIGTSEAGELFF. In nucleotides, the CDR3 is TGTGCCATCGGGACTAGCGAAGCCGGGGAGCTGTTTTTT. This chain uses TRBV6-5 with TRBJ2-2; TRBD2 aligns across 10 bases. Germline lookup yields CDR1 MNHEY and CDR2 SVGAGI. The V segment lost 10 bases and the J segment 6 bases; nucleotides outside the gene matches: 5. This CDR3 contains 13 residues.

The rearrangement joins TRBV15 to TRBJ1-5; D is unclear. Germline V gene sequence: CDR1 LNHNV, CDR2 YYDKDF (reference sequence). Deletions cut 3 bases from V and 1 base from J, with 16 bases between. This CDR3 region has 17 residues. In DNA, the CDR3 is TGTGCCACCAGCAGCACCCTGATTGAGGTGAGCAATCAGCCCCAGCATTTT. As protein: CATSSTLIEVSNQPQHF.

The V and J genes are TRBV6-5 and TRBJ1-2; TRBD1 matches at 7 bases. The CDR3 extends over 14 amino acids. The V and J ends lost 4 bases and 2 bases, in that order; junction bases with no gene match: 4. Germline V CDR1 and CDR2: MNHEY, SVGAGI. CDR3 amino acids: CASSWTGRNYGYTF. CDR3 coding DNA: TGTGCCAGCAGTTGGACAGGAAGAAACTATGGCTACACCTTC.

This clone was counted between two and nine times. This chain's CDR3 is CASSRGNPQDYNSPLHF. The CDR3 DNA reads TGTGCCAGCAGCCGGGGGAATCCTCAAGACTATAATTCACCCCTCCACTTT. The V call is TRBV28, the J call TRBJ1-6, with a tentative D call TRBD1 (5 bases). The CDR3 has 17 amino acids. Per the germline V gene, CDR1 is MDHEN and CDR2 is SYDVKM. The V end was cut by 6 bases, the J end by 3 bases, with 18 bases between.